The T cell receptor beta chain described here comes from a study of blood T cell repertoires in COVID-19. Study as a whole: The origin of the acute and convalescent COVID-19 samples was the United States, Italy and Spain. Sources were T cells, B-cell-depleted T cells, or PBMCs; the material itself was cDNA or gDNA.

Authors' methods: Estimation of nucleated cell counts was performed using reference gene primer amplification. Measured with immunoSEQ multiplex PCR; TCRdb has only the in-frame clones, and not every one. The V and J calls and clone size are taken from that table; D and trimming were inferred from the DNA. The sample lists 50,000 to 70,000 clones; about nine tenths were seen once. Trimming pared 4 bases from V and 2 bases from J, leaving 14 bases between. Germline V gene sequence: CDR1 MNHNY, CDR2 SVGAGI (reference sequence). The CDR3 consists of 15 residues. Material for sequencing was peripheral blood. The chain uses TRBV6-6 and TRBJ2-5; the D gene is possibly TRBD2 (6 bases). This clonotype was sampled from a human donor with active COVID-19. The donor label of this sample is uncertain. CDR3 protein: CASSSPLSGQETQYF. CDR3 DNA sequence: TGTGCCAGCAGTTCCCCCCTTAGCGGTCAAGAGACCCAGTACTTC.